One and the same sample provided the 21 T cell receptor beta chains below, sequenced in a study of T cell responses to AZD1222 COVID-19 vaccine. TCRdb keeps only in-frame clones here, not all; method: immunoSEQ multiplex PCR. This table has 100,000 to 140,000 clones, around nine tenths appearing once. The source was peripheral blood, collected on day 0 of AZD1222 vaccination. The receptors derive from an adult in good health.

The chain recombines TRBV20-1 with TRBJ2-5; D possibly corresponds to TRBD1 (5 bases). V dropped 3 bases and J dropped 2 bases, with 10 bases sitting between them. The germline V gene has CDR1 DFQATT and CDR2 SNEGSKA (reference sequence). CDR3 length: 13 amino acids. CDR3 residues: CSASTQGQETQYF. The CDR3 DNA is TGCAGTGCTAGTACTCAGGGACAAGAGACCCAGTACTTC.

V and J are TRBV3-1 (or the pseudogene TRBV3-2) and TRBJ2-3; 8 positions match TRBD2. From germline, CDR1 is LGHDT and CDR2 YNNKEL (reference sequence). V shed 3 bases and J 9 bases; nucleotides not matched to a gene: 8. The CDR3 length is 14 residues. In DNA, the CDR3 is TGTGCCAGCAGCCACCCTATAGCGGGGAAGACGCAGTATTTT. Encoded protein: CASSHPIAGKTQYF.

The V and J genes are TRBV27 and TRBJ1-5; no clear D gene. Germline loops: CDR1 MNHEY, CDR2 SMNVEV (reference sequence). With 5 bases removed from V and 0 bases from J, the gap between germline ends came to 11 bases. The CDR3 contains 15 residues. CDR3 amino acids: CASSRWPYSNQPQHF. CDR3 in DNA: TGTGCCAGCAGTAGATGGCCATATAGCAATCAGCCCCAGCATTTT.

This chain links TRBV19 with TRBJ1-6; D might be TRBD1 (6 bases). The V gene lost 3 bases and the J gene lost 8 bases, with 14 bases spanning the gap. CDR3 length: 15 residues. Germline lookup yields CDR1 LNHDA and CDR2 SQIVND (reference sequence). Written as DNA, the CDR3 is TGTGCCAGTAGTATTTCGACAGGAGAATATTCACCCCTCCACTTT. Protein sequence: CASSISTGEYSPLHF.

The rearrangement links TRBV2 to TRBJ1-2; D unresolved. V lost 8 bases, J lost 4 bases, and 14 bases lay in between. The germline V gene encodes CDR1 SNHLY and CDR2 FYNNEI. The CDR3 has 13 amino acids. Here the CDR3 DNA reads TGTGCCAGCTATTCGGCCCTGATCTATGGCTACACCTTC. Protein: CASYSALIYGYTF. Using reference TRBV2 and TRBJ1-2 for the parts outside the CDR3, the full variable domain is EPEVTQTPSHQVTQMGQEVILRCVPISNHLYFYWYRQILGQKVEFLVSFYNNEISEKSEIFDDQFSVERPDGSNFTLKIRSTKLEDSAMYFCASYSALIYGYTFGSGTRLTVV.

CDR3 protein: CASSESSPRDRGPLNTEAFF. CDR3 sequence (DNA): TGCGCCAGCAGTGAGTCATCCCCTCGGGACAGGGGACCTTTGAACACTGAAGCTTTCTTT. The gene calls are TRBV10-1 and TRBJ1-1; TRBD1 aligns across 10 bases. The CDR3 is 20 residues long. V gave up 0 bases and J gave up 0 bases; unmatched junction bases: 13. Germline lookup yields CDR1 WNHNN and CDR2 SYGVQD (reference sequence).

The CDR3 DNA sequence: TGCAGTGCTAGTAATACAGGAGGCACAGATACGCAGTATTTT. It is translated as CSASNTGGTDTQYF. This rearrangement joins TRBV20-1 to TRBJ2-3; D is possibly TRBD1 (5 bases). Germline V gives CDR1 DFQATT, CDR2 SNEGSKA (reference sequence). CDR3 length equals 14 residues. The V and J ends lost 3 bases and 1 base respectively, with 11 bases between them.

The rearrangement uses TRBV10-3 and TRBJ2-2; D is perhaps TRBD2 (6 bases). This CDR3 is built from 16 residues. V lost 2 bases, J lost 7 bases, and 17 bases lay in between. Germline V lookup: CDR1 ENHRY, CDR2 SYGVKD. CDR3 sequence (DNA): TGTGCCATCAGTGAGGTGGGGGGTATCCCCGGCGGGGAGCTGTTTTTT. This sequence encodes CAISEVGGIPGGELFF.

This chain joins TRBV5-1 and TRBJ1-2, with D tentatively TRBD1 (6 bases). Deletions cut 3 bases from V and 6 bases from J, with 15 bases between. The CDR3 loop spans 14 amino acids. Germline assignment: CDR1 SGHRS and CDR2 YFSETQ. CDR3 in amino acids: CASSWTAITNGYTF. Here the CDR3 DNA reads TGCGCCAGCAGCTGGACAGCAATAACGAATGGCTACACCTTC.

This chain uses TRBV7-8 with TRBJ2-3; 10 bases agree with TRBD1. Germline values: CDR1 SGHVS, CDR2 FQNEAQ. The CDR3 spans 15 residues. The trim removed 3 bases at V and 3 bases at J, leaving 3 bases unmatched. CDR3 loop: CASSFDRGQTDTQYF. The CDR3 nucleotides read TGTGCCAGCAGCTTCGACAGGGGGCAGACAGATACGCAGTATTTT.

The V gene is TRBV5-1, the J gene TRBJ1-1, with 10 nucleotides matching TRBD1. Germline V gene lookup returns CDR1 SGHRS and CDR2 YFSETQ. This CDR3 spans 17 amino acids. V lost 4 bases, J lost 5 bases, and 14 bases stayed unmatched. The CDR3 here is CASSAGTGVSSGTEAFF. Here the CDR3 DNA reads TGCGCCAGCAGCGCGGGGACAGGGGTGAGTTCGGGGACTGAAGCTTTCTTT.

The chain carries TRBV5-1 and TRBJ2-2, with 9 bases lining up with TRBD1. The germline gives CDR1 SGHRS, CDR2 YFSETQ. V trimming: 4 bases; J trimming: 3 bases; junction bases outside the gene matches: 4. The CDR3 runs to 15 residues. The CDR3 nucleotides are TGCGCCAGCAGCGGCGGGACAGGGTACACCGGGGAGCTGTTTTTT. Amino acids: CASSGGTGYTGELFF.

The chain couples TRBV4-1 to TRBJ1-2, with D uncertain. Germline values: CDR1 MGHRA, CDR2 YSYEKL. Deletions cut 3 bases from V and 1 base from J, with 0 bases between. The CDR3 runs to 11 residues. DNA for the CDR3: TGCGCCAGCAGCCATAACTATGGCTACACCTTC. It yields the protein CASSHNYGYTF.

The rearrangement uses TRBV13 and TRBJ1-2; no firm D call. Per the germline V gene, CDR1 is PRHDT and CDR2 is FYEKMQ (reference sequence). V was trimmed by 2 bases and J by 1 base, leaving 5 bases between them. The length of the CDR3 is 13 residues. For the CDR3, the DNA is TGTGCCAGCAGCTTACAGAGTAACTATGGCTACACCTTC. This encodes CASSLQSNYGYTF.

The rearrangement uses TRBV19 and TRBJ1-1; the match to TRBD1 covers 7 bases. Germline V CDR1 and CDR2: LNHDA, SQIVND (reference sequence). Trimming at V came to 4 bases and at J to 0 bases, leaving 5 bases not matched to a gene. The CDR3 loop spans 15 amino acids. The CDR3 loop reads CASSSQGEVNTEAFF. The CDR3 bases are TGTGCCAGTAGTAGCCAGGGGGAGGTGAACACTGAAGCTTTCTTT.

This rearrangement joins TRBV10-3 to TRBJ1-4; a weak D match, TRBD1 (6 bases). The germline gives CDR1 ENHRY, CDR2 SYGVKD. The CDR3 consists of 13 residues. Trimming cost V 3 bases and J 5 bases, with 7 bases left between them. CDR3 protein: CAISDDRNEKLFF. For the CDR3, the DNA is TGTGCCATCAGTGATGACAGGAATGAAAAACTGTTTTTT.

This sequence joins TRBV5-6 and TRBJ1-5; D uncertain. There are 14 residues in the CDR3. Germline V gene data show CDR1 as SGHDT and CDR2 as YYEEEE. Trimming took off 0 bases at V and 3 bases at J, with 7 bases between the two ends. CDR3 coding DNA: TGTGCCAGCAGCTTGGGACACCCCAATCAGCCCCAGCATTTT. It is translated as CASSLGHPNQPQHF.

J is TRBJ2-7 and V is TRBV11-2, with D possibly matching TRBD2 (5 bases). CDR1 is SGHAT, CDR2 FQNNGV, per germline. V was pared by 2 bases and J by 3 bases, with 17 bases between. This CDR3 has 16 amino acids. CDR3 sequence (DNA): TGTGCCAGCAGCTTACTCCGTGGGAGAACTAGCTACGAGCAGTACTTC. Protein product: CASSLLRGRTSYEQYF.

A few counts support this clone. The V and J genes are TRBV24-1 and TRBJ2-7; possibly TRBD1 for D (5 bases). The CDR3 consists of 17 residues. Between the trimmed V and J ends, which lost 9 bases and 2 bases, there was a span of 25 bases. The V gene's germline CDR1 is KGHDR and CDR2 SFDVKD. CDR3 in DNA: TGTGCCACCCCCCCAGGGCTACTTCAGCCCTTTCCCTACGAGCAGTACTTC. Translating gives CATPPGLLQPFPYEQYF.

The J gene is TRBJ2-1, the V gene TRBV24-1, with TRBD1 as a possible D gene (6 bases). The CDR3 length is 13 residues. V dropped 10 bases and J dropped 5 bases, with 14 bases sitting between them. The germline V gene encodes CDR1 KGHDR and CDR2 SFDVKD. The CDR3 protein is CATRGGSHNEQFF. The CDR3 coding sequence is TGTGCCACTAGAGGGGGTTCGCACAATGAGCAGTTCTTC.

The chain uses TRBV5-1 and TRBJ1-4, with 9 bases matching TRBD1. V lost 0 bases, J lost 14 bases, and 20 bases stayed unmatched. CDR3 length: 18 amino acids. CDR1 and CDR2 from the germline V gene are SGHRS and YFSETQ. CDR3 DNA sequence: TGCGCCAGCAGCTTGGCAGGCTTATCGGTCCCGGGACAGGGTGATCTGTTTTTT. It translates to CASSLAGLSVPGQGDLFF. Full variable domain (rest looked up from reference TRBV5-1 and TRBJ1-4): KAGVTQTPRYLIKTRGQQVTLSCSPISGHRSVSWYQQTPGQGLQFLFEYFSETQRNKGNFPGRFSGRQFSNSRSEMNVSTLELGDSALYLCASSLAGLSVPGQGDLFFGSGTQLSVL.